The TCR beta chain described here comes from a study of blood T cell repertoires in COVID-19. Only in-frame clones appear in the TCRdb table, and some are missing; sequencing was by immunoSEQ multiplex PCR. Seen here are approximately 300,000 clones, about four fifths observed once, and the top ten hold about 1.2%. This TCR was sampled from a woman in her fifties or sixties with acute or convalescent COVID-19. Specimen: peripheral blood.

The CDR3 sequence: CASSSTSSADTQYF. The DNA for the CDR3 is TGTGCCAGTAGTTCGACTAGCAGCGCAGATACGCAGTATTTT. V and J are TRBV19 and TRBJ2-3; 7 nucleotides agree with TRBD2. Germline-derived CDR1 and CDR2 are LNHDA and SQIVND (reference sequence). The V segment lost 5 bases and the J segment 4 bases; nucleotides outside the gene matches: 6. The CDR3 totals 14 residues. Variable domain in full (rest from reference TRBV19 and TRBJ2-3): DGGITQSPKYLFRKEGQNVTLSCEQNLNHDAMYWYRQDPGQGLRLIYYSQIVNDFQKGDIAEGYSVSREKKESFPLTVTSAQKNPTAFYLCASSSTSSADTQYFGPGTRLTVL.